The 30 T cell receptor beta chains given below trace back to one sample, sequenced in a study of T cell repertoires in cytomegalovirus infection. From the reads, TCRdb called clonotypes with MiXCR, one entry per CDR3 protein. This sample has under 850,000 distinct CDR3 sequences, with roughly 35% found just once. The sample taken for sequencing was PBMCs. The source of these receptors is a human donor in good health (CMV status not recorded). Some clones in this sample may be carry-over from other donors' samples.

The sample holds many counts of this clonotype. The rearrangement joins TRBV7-2 to TRBJ1-2; 8 bases agree with TRBD1. CDR3 length: 13 amino acids. Germline CDR1 is SGHTA and CDR2 is FQGNSA. The V and J ends lost 5 bases and 8 bases, in that order; junction bases with no gene match: 7. CDR3 region: CASSPRTGLGYTF. The CDR3 region has the DNA TGTGCCAGCAGCCCCCGGACAGGGTTGGGCTACACCTTC. Together with reference TRBV7-2 and TRBJ1-2, the CDR3 gives the full variable domain: GAGVSQSPSNKVTEKGKDVELRCDPISGHTALYWYRQSLGQGLEFLIYFQGNSAPDKSGLPSDRFSAERTGGSVSTLTIQRTQQEDSAVYLCASSPRTGLGYTFGSGTRLTVV.

This clonotype turned up a few times. The gene calls are TRBV3-1 and TRBJ2-7, with D perhaps matching TRBD1 (6 bases). The CDR3 has 14 residues. V shed 1 base and J shed 3 bases, with 10 bases lying between them. CDR1 is LGHDT, CDR2 YNNKEL, per germline (reference sequence). The CDR3 bases are TGTGCCAGCAGCCAAGGCGGACAGTTCTACGAGCAGTACTTC. Its translation is CASSQGGQFYEQYF.

This chain connects TRBV28 to TRBJ2-7; D not resolved. The germline V and J ends were trimmed by 1 base and 7 bases, with 11 bases remaining between them. Germline-derived CDR1 and CDR2 are MDHEN and SYDVKM. The CDR3 contains 13 residues. The CDR3 spells CASSLSPAREQYF. In DNA, the CDR3 is TGTGCCAGCAGTTTATCCCCGGCGAGGGAGCAGTACTTC.

This clonotype was seen once. At one end the junction does not follow the germline gene, possibly because of a read error. This chain uses TRBV20-1 with TRBJ2-5, with D possibly TRBD1 on 5 matching bases. CDR1 is DFQATT and CDR2 is SNEGSKA in the germline V gene (reference sequence). The CDR3 totals 15 residues. The CDR3 bases are TGCAGTTCTAGAGATATAGCCAGGGCAGGGGAGACCCAGTACTTC. Translation gives CSSRDIARAGETQYF.

The genes are TRBV25-1 and TRBJ2-7; D assignment may be TRBD1 or TRBD2 (5 bases each). CDR3 length: 15 residues. The V end was cut by 4 bases, the J end by 6 bases, with 19 bases between. Germline CDR1 reads MGHDK; CDR2 reads SYGVNS. This chain's CDR3 is CASSVGVRGGGEQYF. CDR3 in DNA: TGTGCCAGCAGTGTGGGGGTACGGGGTGGAGGCGAGCAGTACTTC.

CDR3 DNA sequence: TGTGCTAGTGGCGCTAGCGGGGGGGCGGGTTATGAGCAGTTCTTC. This encodes CASGASGGAGYEQFF. The rearrangement joins TRBV12-5 to TRBJ2-1; 12 nucleotides match TRBD2. The CDR3 is 15 residues long. CDR1 is LGHNT and CDR2 is FRNRAP in the germline V gene. J lost 8 bases, V lost 6 bases, and 8 bases had no gene match.

This sequence joins TRBV10-2 and TRBJ2-7; 7 nucleotides match TRBD2. Per the germline V gene, CDR1 is WSHSY and CDR2 is SAAADI. J was trimmed by 3 bases and V by 8 bases; bases with no gene match: 13. The CDR3 is made up of 15 amino acids. The CDR3 here is CASRRTGTTDYEQYF. DNA of the CDR3: TGCGCCAGCCGTCGAACGGGGACTACGGACTACGAGCAGTACTTC.

Note on this clonotype: The conserved final phenylalanine or tryptophan is absent from the CDR3, which likely points to a read error. The gene calls are TRBV7-3 and TRBJ2-1; 8 bases line up with TRBD2. V shed 5 bases, J shed 4 bases, and the junction held 7 bases outside the gene matches. The CDR3 loop spans 15 amino acids. Germline lookup yields CDR1 SGHTA and CDR2 FQGTGA. The CDR3: CASSPLSGGYNEQFL. DNA of the CDR3: TGTGCCAGCAGCCCCCTAAGCGGGGGTTACAATGAGCAGTTCTTA.

The V and J genes are TRBV28 and TRBJ1-1, with 10 bases matching TRBD1. The germline gives CDR1 MDHEN, CDR2 SYDVKM. Unmatched junction bases numbered 7, after V lost 5 bases and J lost 1 base. The CDR3 runs to 16 residues. The CDR3 region is CASSPGQGNENTEAFF. The CDR3, as DNA: TGTGCCAGCAGTCCGGGACAGGGGAATGAGAACACTGAAGCTTTCTTT.

This sequence joins TRBV6-5 and TRBJ1-1; D gene ambiguous. The V gene lost 2 bases and the J gene lost 2 bases, with 6 bases spanning the gap. Germline V lookup: CDR1 MNHEY, CDR2 SVGAGI. This CDR3 region has 13 residues. The CDR3 DNA reads TGTGCCAGCAGTTACAGGGATAACACTGAAGCTTTCTTT. Translation gives CASSYRDNTEAFF.

The chain combines TRBV11-3 with TRBJ2-2; 10 bases fit TRBD1. Per the germline V gene, CDR1 is SGHNT and CDR2 is YENEEA. V lost 3 bases and J lost 3; bases outside the gene matches: 4. This CDR3 is built from 16 residues. DNA of the CDR3: TGTGCCAGCAGCTTGGGACAGGGGCCTTACACCGGGGAGCTGTTTTTT. Its protein is CASSLGQGPYTGELFF.

This clonotype was seen only a few times. The chain carries TRBV11-2 and TRBJ2-1; D is unclear. CDR3 length: 16 amino acids. The germline V gene has CDR1 SGHAT and CDR2 FQNNGV. Trimming took off 3 bases at V and 5 bases at J, with 17 bases between the two ends. The chain's CDR3 is CASSFFPAHADNEQFF. The CDR3 bases are TGTGCCAGCAGCTTTTTTCCGGCGCACGCAGACAATGAGCAGTTCTTC.

V and J are TRBV6-4 and TRBJ2-2; D is perhaps TRBD1 (5 bases). The CDR3 is 16 amino acids. Germline V gene sequence: CDR1 MRHNA, CDR2 SNTAGT. V was clipped by 2 bases and J by 0 bases, with 10 bases between them. Here the CDR3 reads CASSDVLRANTGELFF. CDR3 coding DNA: TGTGCCAGCAGTGACGTTCTCAGGGCGAACACCGGGGAGCTGTTTTTT.

The J gene is TRBJ2-7, the V gene TRBV12-3 or TRBV12-4; possibly TRBD1 for D (6 bases). The CDR3 length is 14 residues. Trimming left V 2 bases short and J 5 bases short, with 13 bases between. The CDR3 nucleotides are TGTGCCAGCAGTTTATCTCAGGGGACACACGAGCAGTACTTC. This codes for CASSLSQGTHEQYF.

This chain links TRBV6-8 with TRBJ1-1; maybe TRBD1 (5 bases). The length of the CDR3 is 14 residues. Germline loops: CDR1 MNHGY, CDR2 SAAAGT. V was shortened by 2 bases and J by 8 bases, with 15 bases between the two germline ends. The DNA for the CDR3 is TGTGCCAGCAGTTACATGGGGCCACAACGAGAAGCTTTCTTT. Encoded protein: CASSYMGPQREAFF.

The gene calls are TRBV11-2 and TRBJ1-4; tentatively, D is TRBD1 (6 bases). This CDR3 comprises 15 residues. Trimming pared 5 bases from V and 5 bases from J, leaving 15 bases between. The V gene's germline CDR1 is SGHAT and CDR2 FQNNGV. For the CDR3, the DNA is TGTGCCAGCAGCCTAACGGGGGCAGACAATGAAAAACTGTTTTTT. Its translation: CASSLTGADNEKLFF.

V gene TRBV7-2 combines with J gene TRBJ1-2, with D tentatively TRBD1 (5 bases). V lost 5 bases to trimming and J lost 7 bases, with 14 bases between them. CDR1 SGHTA and CDR2 FQGNSA come from the germline V gene. The length of the CDR3 is 13 residues. The CDR3 protein is CASSPRVFGGYTF. The CDR3, as DNA: TGTGCCAGCAGCCCCAGGGTTTTTGGTGGCTACACCTTC.

The chain is built from TRBV12-3 or TRBV12-4 and TRBJ1-3; unclear D gene. The CDR3 spans 14 residues. V was cut by 6 bases and J by 4 bases, with 13 bases left in between. CDR3 coding DNA: TGTGCCAGCAGGTTGAGGGAGAGGGGAAACACCATATATTTT. Translating it yields CASRLRERGNTIYF.

This clonotype was found a few times. The chain combines TRBV19 with TRBJ2-1, with D maybe TRBD1 (6 bases). The CDR3 spans 14 residues. CDR1 is LNHDA, CDR2 SQIVND, per germline (reference sequence). V lost 3 bases, J lost 9 bases, and 15 bases lay in between. The DNA for the CDR3 is TGTGCCAGTAGTATGAGGGGGTTGATTCTTGAGCAGTTCTTC. Translated: CASSMRGLILEQFF.

The chain recombines TRBV12-3 or TRBV12-4 with TRBJ2-1; 9 bases match TRBD2. The ends lost 8 bases at V and 2 bases at J; junction bases unmatched: 7. The CDR3 spans 15 residues. CDR3 in amino acids: CASGPSGTPYNEQFF. DNA for the CDR3: TGTGCCAGCGGCCCTAGCGGGACCCCCTACAATGAGCAGTTCTTC.

In this sample, this clonotype turned up many times. The chain has TRBV7-6 and TRBJ2-1; no firm D call. CDR1 and CDR2 (germline): SGHVS, FNYEAQ. V was pared by 1 base and J by 0 bases, with 22 bases between. The length of the CDR3 is 20 residues. CDR3 region: CASSLDGRTIRGGSYNEQFF. The CDR3 DNA reads TGTGCCAGCAGCTTAGATGGACGCACTATCAGAGGTGGCTCCTACAATGAGCAGTTCTTC.

V usage is TRBV6-6 and J usage is TRBJ2-7; D is perhaps TRBD1 (5 bases). The V end lost 4 bases, the J end lost 2 bases, and 9 bases lay between the germline ends. Per the germline V gene, CDR1 is MNHNY and CDR2 is SVGAGI (reference sequence). The CDR3 covers 13 residues. This CDR3 is CASSSGHPYEQYF. The CDR3 nucleotides read TGTGCCAGCAGTTCCGGACACCCCTACGAGCAGTACTTC.

The chain joins TRBV12-3 or TRBV12-4 to TRBJ2-3, with 11 bases identical to TRBD1. This CDR3 is built from 18 residues. Trimming cost V 6 bases and J 5 bases; bases outside gene matches: 16. Here the CDR3 DNA reads TGTGCCAGCAGCCAGGAGCGGACAGGGGGCGTTATGGGAGATACGCAGTATTTT. This codes for CASSQERTGGVMGDTQYF.

This clonotype was seen more than once but under ten times. The chain joins TRBV7-2 to TRBJ2-7, with TRBD1 matching over 8 bases. The J segment lost 2 bases and the V segment lost 5 bases, leaving 8 bases of the junction unmatched. Germline CDR1 is SGHTA and CDR2 is FQGNSA. This CDR3 is 15 amino acids long. CDR3 nucleotide sequence: TGTGCCAGCAGCCCGCGACAGGGGCTCGCCTACGAGCAGTACTTC. As protein: CASSPRQGLAYEQYF.

V and J are TRBV7-8 and TRBJ2-7, with 9 bases fitting TRBD1. Germline assignment: CDR1 SGHVS and CDR2 FQNEAQ. V trimming: 1 base; J trimming: 5 bases; junction bases outside the gene matches: 9. CDR3 size: 16 residues. The CDR3 spells CASSLVLPRDRDEQYF. CDR3 DNA sequence: TGTGCCAGCAGCTTAGTCTTACCCCGGGACAGGGACGAGCAGTACTTC.

This clonotype was detected many times. This rearrangement joins TRBV7-2 to TRBJ1-2, with D perhaps TRBD1 (5 bases). The CDR3 consists of 14 residues. Trimming took 2 bases from V and 5 from J, leaving 12 bases between them. The germline V gene has CDR1 SGHTA and CDR2 FQGNSA. CDR3 sequence (DNA): TGTGCCAGCAGCTTATCGAGACAGTCATATGGCTACACCTTC. It is translated as CASSLSRQSYGYTF.

The rearrangement uses TRBV30 and TRBJ1-4; perhaps TRBD1 as D (6 bases). This CDR3 has 13 residues. Per germline, CDR1 GTSNPN and CDR2 SVGIG (reference sequence). V was shortened by 3 bases and J by 11 bases, with 16 bases between the two germline ends. The CDR3 DNA sequence: TGTGCCTGGAGCGCCTCCGTGGACAGTAAACTGTTTTTT. It encodes CAWSASVDSKLFF.

This clonotype was found a few times. The V call is TRBV12-3 or TRBV12-4, the J call TRBJ1-1, with D tentatively TRBD1 (5 bases). Trimming pared 5 bases from V and 2 bases from J, leaving 12 bases between. The CDR3 totals 14 residues. CDR3 amino acids: CASSPGRINTEAFF. The CDR3 nucleotides read TGTGCCAGCAGTCCGGGGCGAATAAACACTGAAGCTTTCTTT.

This clonotype was observed once. Lacking the conserved final phenylalanine or tryptophan, this CDR3 likely reflects a read error. The chain has TRBV28 and TRBJ1-1; unclear D gene. V was pared by 0 bases and J by 5 bases, with 13 bases between. The CDR3 spans 15 residues. CDR1 and CDR2 from the germline V gene are MDHEN and SYDVKM. In DNA form, the CDR3 reads TGTGCCAGCAGTTTATGGAGAGTGTTGGGGACTGAAGCTTTCTTG. It translates to CASSLWRVLGTEAFL.

In this sample, this clonotype turned up many times. The V call is TRBV28, the J call TRBJ2-7, with D unclear. Germline V lookup: CDR1 MDHEN, CDR2 SYDVKM. The CDR3 runs to 13 residues. Trimming removed 3 bases from V and 0 bases from J, with 6 bases in between. The CDR3 region has the DNA TGTGCCAGCAGTTTTCCCAACTCCTACGAGCAGTACTTC. Translated, it gives CASSFPNSYEQYF.